Listed here are 15 T cell receptor beta chains from one sample, sequenced in a study of blood T cell repertoires in COVID-19. TCRdb's table, derived via immunoSEQ multiplex PCR, lists solely in-frame clones and lacks some. The table has 200,000 or so clones, less than 90% seen once. Sequenced material: peripheral blood. These receptors all come from a middle-aged woman with acute or convalescent COVID-19.

The CDR3 spells CASSLLLAGSQETQYF. The DNA of the CDR3 is TGCGCCAGCAGCTTGTTACTGGCGGGGTCTCAAGAGACCCAGTACTTC. The V call is TRBV5-1, the J call TRBJ2-5, with D possibly being TRBD2 (6 bases). This CDR3 contains 16 residues. Germline V CDR1 and CDR2: SGHRS, YFSETQ. Deletions cut 1 base from V and 2 bases from J, with 15 bases between.

The chain recombines TRBV5-1 with TRBJ2-5; TRBD1 matches 8 bases. Trimming at V came to 0 bases and at J to 5 bases, leaving 6 bases not matched to a gene. Germline CDR1 reads SGHRS; CDR2 reads YFSETQ. The CDR3 sequence is 15 residues long. The CDR3 region is CASSLGGQGRETQYF. The CDR3 DNA reads TGCGCCAGCAGCTTGGGCGGACAGGGAAGGGAGACCCAGTACTTC. Drawing the rest from reference TRBV5-1 and TRBJ2-5, the complete variable domain is KAGVTQTPRYLIKTRGQQVTLSCSPISGHRSVSWYQQTPGQGLQFLFEYFSETQRNKGNFPGRFSGRQFSNSRSEMNVSTLELGDSALYLCASSLGGQGRETQYFGPGTRLLVL.

The V call is TRBV28, the J call TRBJ1-5; a weak D match, TRBD1 (5 bases). The V gene lost 3 bases and the J gene lost 1 base, with 10 bases spanning the gap. The germline V gene encodes CDR1 MDHEN and CDR2 SYDVKM. This CDR3 is built from 15 residues. CDR3 nucleotide sequence: TGTGCCAGCAGTTTGGGGGGAGGCAGCAATCAGCCCCAGCATTTT. It encodes CASSLGGGSNQPQHF.

J is TRBJ1-1 and V is TRBV12-5; no reliable D call. The CDR3 has 14 amino acids. CDR1 is LGHNT, CDR2 FRNRAP, per germline. Trimming shortened V by 1 base and J by 7 bases, and 13 bases separated the two germline ends. CDR3 sequence (DNA): TGTGCTAGTGGTTTGGGAGTCAGACGGAGTGAAGCTTTCTTT. This sequence encodes CASGLGVRRSEAFF. Drawing the rest from reference TRBV12-5 and TRBJ1-1, the complete variable domain is DARVTQTPRHKVTEMGQEVTMRCQPILGHNTVFWYRQTMMQGLELLAYFRNRAPLDDSGMPKDRFSAEMPDATLATLKIQPSEPRDSAVYFCASGLGVRRSEAFFGQGTRLTVV.

The chain links TRBV24-1 to TRBJ2-2; 7 nucleotides align to TRBD2. The CDR3 consists of 17 residues. Germline-derived CDR1 and CDR2 are KGHDR and SFDVKD. V dropped 8 bases and J dropped 1; count of bases not matched to a gene: 12. This chain's CDR3 is CATMRIPGGENTGELFF. CDR3 bases: TGTGCCACCATGAGGATCCCGGGGGGAGAGAACACCGGGGAGCTGTTTTTT.

The chain couples TRBV9 to TRBJ1-4; 9 positions match TRBD1. The CDR3 has 15 amino acids. The junction had 8 bases not matched to a gene; V was cut back by 3 bases and J by 8 bases. Germline V lookup: CDR1 SGDLS, CDR2 YYNGEE. CDR3 nucleotides: TGTGCCAGCAGCGCAGCCGGGACAGGGCGAGAAAAACTGTTTTTT. Amino acid sequence: CASSAAGTGREKLFF.

V gene TRBV7-8 combines with J gene TRBJ2-5, with 8 positions matching TRBD2. The CDR3 loop spans 13 amino acids. From germline, CDR1 is SGHVS and CDR2 FQNEAQ. V lost 4 bases to trimming and J lost 4 bases; unmatched junction nucleotides: 2. CDR3 region: CASSSGLVETQYF. CDR3 in DNA: TGTGCCAGCAGCTCGGGACTAGTAGAGACCCAGTACTTC. Variable domain in full (rest from reference TRBV7-8 and TRBJ2-5): GAGVSQSPRYKVAKRGQDVALRCDPISGHVSLFWYQQALGQGPEFLTYFQNEAQLDKSGLPSDRFFAERPEGSVSTLKIQRTQQEDSAVYLCASSSGLVETQYFGPGTRLLVL.

DNA of the CDR3: TGTGCCAGCAGTTACTTCCGGACTAGGAGTCCCAATGAGCAGTTCTTC. Amino acid sequence: CASSYFRTRSPNEQFF. V and J are TRBV6-5 and TRBJ2-1, with TRBD2 matching over 7 bases. The junction had 9 bases not matched to a gene; V was cut back by 1 base and J by 6 bases. The CDR3 has 16 amino acids. Germline values: CDR1 MNHEY, CDR2 SVGAGI.

V and J are TRBV5-1 and TRBJ2-7; 7 nucleotides line up with TRBD2. The junction had 6 bases not matched to a gene; V was cut back by 6 bases and J by 3 bases. The CDR3 is 13 amino acids. The germline CDR1 and CDR2 sequences are SGHRS and YFSETQ. CDR3: CASKRDGIYEQYF. Written as DNA, the CDR3 is TGCGCCAGCAAGCGGGACGGTATCTACGAGCAGTACTTC.

The V and J genes are TRBV30 and TRBJ1-5, with TRBD1 matching 7 bases. Germline lookup yields CDR1 GTSNPN and CDR2 SVGIG (reference sequence). The ends lost 0 bases at V and 7 bases at J; junction bases unmatched: 6. The CDR3 totals 14 residues. The CDR3 nucleotides read TGTGCCTGGAGTGTTGCTACAGGGGCACAGCCCCAGCATTTT. Protein sequence: CAWSVATGAQPQHF. Full variable domain (missing parts from reference TRBV30 and TRBJ1-5): SQTIHQWPATLVQPVGSPLSLECTVEGTSNPNLYWYRQAAGRGLQLLFYSVGIGQISSEVPQNLSASRPQDRQFILSSKKLLLSDSGFYLCAWSVATGAQPQHFGDGTRLSIL.

The chain couples TRBV9 to TRBJ2-7, with 14 bases matching TRBD2. Losses at the gene ends were 3 bases for V and 6 bases for J; bases not matched to a gene: 2. This CDR3 is 14 amino acids long. Per the germline V gene, CDR1 is SGDLS and CDR2 is YYNGEE. CDR3 sequence: CASSETSGRVEQYF. CDR3 bases: TGTGCCAGCAGCGAGACTAGCGGGAGGGTCGAGCAGTACTTC. The whole variable domain, filled in from reference TRBV9 and TRBJ2-7, reads DSGVTQTPKHLITATGQRVTLRCSPRSGDLSVYWYQQSLDQGLQFLIQYYNGEERAKGNILERFSAQQFPDLHSELNLSSLELGDSALYFCASSETSGRVEQYFGPGTRLTVT.

The chain has TRBV4-1 and TRBJ2-1, with 9 bases identical to TRBD2. Trimming at V came to 4 bases and at J to 0 bases, leaving 4 bases not matched to a gene. The germline gives CDR1 MGHRA, CDR2 YSYEKL. The CDR3 loop spans 16 amino acids. The CDR3 reads CASSPRGGASYNEQFF. CDR3 nucleotides: TGCGCCAGCAGCCCGCGGGGGGGCGCCTCCTACAATGAGCAGTTCTTC.

The rearrangement joins TRBV3-1 (or the pseudogene TRBV3-2) to TRBJ2-4; 13 nucleotides match TRBD2. There are 16 residues in the CDR3. Germline CDR1 and CDR2: LGHDT and YNNKEL (reference sequence). The junction had 2 bases not matched to a gene; V was cut back by 4 bases and J by 2 bases. This chain's CDR3 is CASSLGTSGTKNIQYF. The DNA of the CDR3 is TGTGCCAGCAGCCTGGGGACTAGCGGGACCAAAAACATTCAGTACTTC.

The chain employs TRBV30 and TRBJ2-3; TRBD1 is a possible D gene (6 bases). There are 14 residues in the CDR3. Between the trimmed V and J ends, which lost 0 bases and 1 base, there was a span of 8 bases. Germline V gene sequence: CDR1 GTSNPN, CDR2 SVGIG (reference sequence). CDR3 in amino acids: CAWSVRQGTDTQYF. CDR3 nucleotide sequence: TGTGCCTGGAGTGTTAGACAGGGCACAGATACGCAGTATTTT. Drawing the rest from reference TRBV30 and TRBJ2-3, the complete variable domain is SQTIHQWPATLVQPVGSPLSLECTVEGTSNPNLYWYRQAAGRGLQLLFYSVGIGQISSEVPQNLSASRPQDRQFILSSKKLLLSDSGFYLCAWSVRQGTDTQYFGPGTRLTVL.

The J gene is TRBJ1-6, the V gene TRBV5-4, with 7 bases identical to TRBD1. The junction had 0 bases not matched to a gene; V was cut back by 0 bases and J by 12 bases. In germline, CDR1 is SGHNT, CDR2 YYREEE (reference sequence). The CDR3 length is 12 residues. The CDR3 protein is CASSLGQGPLHF. The CDR3 nucleotides read TGTGCCAGCAGCTTGGGACAGGGACCCCTCCACTTT.